Below, 23 T cell receptor beta chains from the same sample are listed, as sequenced in a study of T cells expressing NK-cell markers. TCRdb reprocessed the 5' RACE reads and reports one entry per CDR3 protein, with no DNA. With a few hundred thousand distinct CDR3 sequences in the sample, the ten largest clones hold under 1.5%. The sample was blood T cells: a sorted CD56 or NKG2C T cell subset, CD4+ or CD8+ T cells, or bulk PBMC T cells (not recorded which). The receptors originated from a woman aged 45-65 years in good health.

The chain couples TRBV29-1 to TRBJ2-5; TCRdb proposes TRBD2, but this gene call is untestable without DNA. This CDR3 comprises 16 residues. Germline CDR1 is SQVTM and CDR2 is ANQGSEA. The CDR3 here is CSVDAGAGEAGETQYF.

The CDR3 here is CSVQQHLRGRNTGELFF. The chain couples TRBV29-1 to TRBJ2-2; the D gene TCRdb calls, TRBD2, cannot be checked with no DNA. Germline values: CDR1 SQVTM, CDR2 ANQGSEA. The length of the CDR3 is 17 residues.

The gene calls are TRBV29-1 and TRBJ1-6; TCRdb names TRBD1, which stays unverified in the absence of DNA. Germline CDR1 and CDR2: SQVTM and ANQGSEA. The CDR3 length is 13 residues. The CDR3 sequence: CSVEKGRGKPLHF. Looking up the rest from reference TRBV29-1 and TRBJ1-6 gives the full variable domain: SAVISQKPSRDICQRGTSLTIQCQVDSQVTMMFWYRQQPGQSLTLIATANQGSEATYESGFVIDKFPISRPNLTFSTLTVSNMSPEDSSIYLCSVEKGRGKPLHFGNGTRLTVT.

This chain joins TRBV12-3 or TRBV12-4 and TRBJ2-2. This CDR3 contains 16 residues. The CDR3 sequence: CASSLLESILAGELFF.

The V call is TRBV20-1, the J call TRBJ1-2; the D call of TRBD1 rests on TCRdb alone, since no DNA is present to check it. The CDR3 has 13 residues. The germline V gene has CDR1 DFQATT and CDR2 SNEGSKA (reference sequence). The CDR3 loop reads CSATTGRPYGYTF.

This chain connects TRBV9 to TRBJ2-2; TCRdb proposes TRBD2, but this gene call is untestable without DNA. The length of the CDR3 is 15 residues. Germline V CDR1 and CDR2: SGDLS, YYNGEE. CDR3 loop: CASSFSGLNTGELFF.

J is TRBJ2-2 and V is TRBV12-3 or TRBV12-4; lacking DNA, the TRBD2 call made by TCRdb goes unchecked. CDR3 size: 18 residues. CDR3 in amino acids: CASSGWGLAGARTGELFF.

The chain combines TRBV11-2 with TRBJ2-7; TCRdb names TRBD1, which stays unverified in the absence of DNA. Germline-derived CDR1 and CDR2 are SGHAT and FQNNGV. This CDR3 is built from 13 residues. CDR3 protein: CASSLVPPWEQYF. Full variable domain (rest looked up from reference TRBV11-2 and TRBJ2-7): EAGVAQSPRYKIIEKRQSVAFWCNPISGHATLYWYQQILGQGPKLLIQFQNNGVVDDSQLPKDRFSAERLKGVDSTLKIQPAKLEDSAVYLCASSLVPPWEQYFGPGTRLTVT.

The J gene is TRBJ2-3, the V gene TRBV11-3. There are 14 residues in the CDR3. The germline CDR1 and CDR2 sequences are SGHNT and YENEEA. CDR3: CASSGDTAIDTQYF. The full variable domain, rest sourced from reference TRBV11-3 and TRBJ2-3, is EAGVVQSPRYKIIEKKQPVAFWCNPISGHNTLYWYLQNLGQGPELLIRYENEEAVDDSQLPKDRFSAERLKGVDSTLKIQPAELGDSAVYLCASSGDTAIDTQYFGPGTRLTVL.

The chain recombines TRBV7-9 with TRBJ1-1; absent DNA, TCRdb's TRBD1 call cannot be checked. CDR1 is SEHNR, CDR2 FQNEAQ, per germline (reference sequence). This CDR3 has 17 residues. CDR3 sequence reads: CASSLEWGGQPNTEAFF.

V usage is TRBV18 and J usage is TRBJ2-5; TCRdb indicates TRBD1, and absent DNA this call remains unverified. The CDR3 is 15 amino acids. CDR1 is KGHSH and CDR2 is LQKENI in the germline V gene. The CDR3 region is CASSLRDGRGETQYF.

The CDR3 region is CASSGGQNQETQYF. V usage is TRBV5-1 and J usage is TRBJ2-5; TCRdb lists TRBD1, though no DNA is available to test this call. Germline lookup yields CDR1 SGHRS and CDR2 YFSETQ. The CDR3 runs to 14 residues.

The genes are TRBV9 and TRBJ2-3; TCRdb gives TRBD1 as the D gene, but with no DNA this cannot be confirmed. The CDR3 is 17 residues long. Germline V CDR1 and CDR2: SGDLS, YYNGEE. The CDR3 is CASSVTPGEGDTDTQYF.

This chain joins TRBV12-3 or TRBV12-4 and TRBJ1-6; TCRdb's D call, TRBD1, is unchecked because there is no DNA. The CDR3 consists of 14 residues. CDR3 sequence reads: CASSLADRRSPLHF.

The genes are TRBV11-3 and TRBJ2-2. In germline, CDR1 is SGHNT, CDR2 YENEEA. The length of the CDR3 is 13 residues. The CDR3 loop reads CASSLGPNGELFF.

V usage is TRBV20-1 and J usage is TRBJ1-1; TCRdb's assignment of TRBD1 cannot be checked, as there is no DNA. Germline CDR1 DFQATT, CDR2 SNEGSKA (reference sequence). The CDR3 spans 12 residues. The CDR3 reads CSARATGGGAFF.

The CDR3 is CSAVDPRDADTQYF. The V and J genes are TRBV20-1 and TRBJ2-3. Germline values: CDR1 DFQATT, CDR2 SNEGSKA (reference sequence). This CDR3 contains 14 residues.

The chain is built from TRBV27 and TRBJ1-5; as DNA is missing, the TRBD1 call by TCRdb cannot be tested. CDR3 size: 17 residues. Germline V gene lookup returns CDR1 MNHEY and CDR2 SMNVEV (reference sequence). The CDR3 here is CASSPRGTSYSNQPQHF.

The chain employs TRBV19 and TRBJ2-3; TCRdb calls TRBD2, which cannot be checked without DNA. The CDR3 sequence is 14 residues long. CDR1 is LNHDA, CDR2 SQIVND, per germline (reference sequence). The CDR3 loop reads CASSILAEAGTQYF. The whole variable domain, filled in from reference TRBV19 and TRBJ2-3, reads DGGITQSPKYLFRKEGQNVTLSCEQNLNHDAMYWYRQDPGQGLRLIYYSQIVNDFQKGDIAEGYSVSREKKESFPLTVTSAQKNPTAFYLCASSILAEAGTQYFGPGTRLTVL.

J is TRBJ2-1 and V is TRBV5-5. Germline values: CDR1 SGHKS, CDR2 YYEKEE (reference sequence). This CDR3 has 12 amino acids. The CDR3 sequence is CASSHLFNEQFF.

This rearrangement joins TRBV20-1 to TRBJ1-1; TCRdb's D call of TRBD1 is untestable without DNA. This CDR3 has 15 residues. Per the germline V gene, CDR1 is DFQATT and CDR2 is SNEGSKA (reference sequence). This chain's CDR3 is CSARRGTPMNTEAFF.

The chain has TRBV4-1 and TRBJ1-1; checking the TCRdb D call of TRBD1 is not possible without DNA. Germline V gene sequence: CDR1 MGHRA, CDR2 YSYEKL. The CDR3 is made up of 16 amino acids. The CDR3 sequence: CASSQTPARGITEAFF.

The CDR3 region is CATRGYSGRSYNEQFF. V gene TRBV24-1 combines with J gene TRBJ2-1; TCRdb gives TRBD2 as the D gene, but with no DNA this cannot be confirmed. CDR3 size: 16 residues. Germline CDR1 reads KGHDR; CDR2 reads SFDVKD.